This TCR beta chain was obtained from a study of shared clonotypes between healthy human individuals. The table came from immunoSEQ multiplex PCR; TCRdb's copy has only in-frame clones and leaves some out. The profile covers approximately 1,000,000 clones, with around 77% appearing a single time and more than 0.85% taken by the ten largest. V lost 7 bases, J lost 9 bases, and 10 bases stayed unmatched. Per the germline V gene, CDR1 is SGHRS and CDR2 is YFSETQ. CDR3 length equals 14 residues. The clonotype originates from a man in his late teens or twenties in good health. Some clones in this sample may be carry-over from other donors' samples. Material for sequencing was memory CD4+ T cells from PBMCs. Subset meaning: CD45RA-negative fraction. The V and J genes are TRBV5-1 and TRBJ2-3; 11 nucleotides align to TRBD2. This CDR3 reads CASATSGSILTQYF. CDR3 nucleotides: TGCGCCAGCGCCACTAGCGGGAGCATTTTGACGCAGTATTTT.